The entry below gives a single T cell receptor (beta chain) sequence along with its context. Its specificity is unknown. Repertoires were generated with immunoSEQ multiplex PCR, while TCRdb's copy carries only in-frame clones and drops some. The sample lists roughly 60,000 clones, about 89% occurring once. The sample comes from a study of OX40 agonist ivuxolimab in advanced cancers. About the research overall: Of mixed ages from 23 to 79 and averaging 60 years, the group was around 78% male. General study results and limits: Doses of 0.1 to 3.0 mg/kg were accompanied by clonal expansion of CD4+ and CD8+ blood T cells by week 6. On average, CD8+ T cells had more expanded clones than CD4+.

CDR1 and CDR2 from the germline V gene are MDHEN and SYDVKM. V was trimmed by 3 bases and J by 3 bases, leaving 15 bases between them. The CDR3 loop spans 16 amino acids. The TCR was taken from an adult with an advanced solid tumor such as melanoma, head and neck, liver or kidney cancer. The chain links TRBV28 to TRBJ1-3; tentative D call: TRBD1 (5 bases). The sequences come from CD4+ or CD8+ T cells sorted from blood, collected in a trial of the OX40 agonist ivuxolimab. The CDR3 DNA is TGTGCCAGCAGTTTCTCCGGTCCCAGGGTTGGAAACACCATATATTTT. It encodes CASSFSGPRVGNTIYF. Full variable domain (remainder filled in from reference TRBV28 and TRBJ1-3): DVKVTQSSRYLVKRTGEKVFLECVQDMDHENMFWYRQDPGLGLRLIYFSYDVKMKEKGDIPEGYSVSREKKERFSLILESASTNQTSMYLCASSFSGPRVGNTIYFGEGSWLTVV.